This T cell receptor beta chain was captured in a study of blood T cell repertoires in COVID-19. The repertoire was sequenced with immunoSEQ multiplex PCR; TCRdb's copy has only in-frame clones and lacks some. The data contain roughly 250,000 clones, just under 90% of them seen just once; the ten biggest clones take up roughly 3.9%. The CDR3 totals 15 residues. J lost 1 base, V lost 4 bases, and 4 bases had no gene match. The germline gives CDR1 MGHRA, CDR2 YSYEKL. This clonotype was sampled from a woman in her thirties or forties with acute or convalescent COVID-19. Sequencing input: peripheral blood. The chain is built from TRBV4-1 and TRBJ1-5, with 7 bases identical to TRBD1. CDR3 amino acids: CASSRNRGSNQPQHF. CDR3 bases: TGCGCCAGCAGCCGAAACAGGGGAAGCAATCAGCCCCAGCATTTT.